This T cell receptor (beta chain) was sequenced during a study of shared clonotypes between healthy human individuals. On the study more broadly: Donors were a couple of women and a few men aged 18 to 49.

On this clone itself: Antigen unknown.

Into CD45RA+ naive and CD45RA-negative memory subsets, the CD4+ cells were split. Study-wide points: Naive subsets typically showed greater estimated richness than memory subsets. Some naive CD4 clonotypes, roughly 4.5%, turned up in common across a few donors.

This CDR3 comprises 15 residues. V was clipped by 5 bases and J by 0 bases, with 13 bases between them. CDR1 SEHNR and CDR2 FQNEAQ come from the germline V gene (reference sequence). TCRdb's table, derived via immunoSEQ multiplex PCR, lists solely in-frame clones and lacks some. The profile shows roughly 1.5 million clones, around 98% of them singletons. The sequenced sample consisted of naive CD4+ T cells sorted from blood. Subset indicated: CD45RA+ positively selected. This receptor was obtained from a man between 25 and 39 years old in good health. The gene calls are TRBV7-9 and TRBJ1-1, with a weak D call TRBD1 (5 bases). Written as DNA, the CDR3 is TGTGCCAGCAGCCGGGGGGTCCACATGAACACTGAAGCTTTCTTT. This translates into CASSRGVHMNTEAFF.